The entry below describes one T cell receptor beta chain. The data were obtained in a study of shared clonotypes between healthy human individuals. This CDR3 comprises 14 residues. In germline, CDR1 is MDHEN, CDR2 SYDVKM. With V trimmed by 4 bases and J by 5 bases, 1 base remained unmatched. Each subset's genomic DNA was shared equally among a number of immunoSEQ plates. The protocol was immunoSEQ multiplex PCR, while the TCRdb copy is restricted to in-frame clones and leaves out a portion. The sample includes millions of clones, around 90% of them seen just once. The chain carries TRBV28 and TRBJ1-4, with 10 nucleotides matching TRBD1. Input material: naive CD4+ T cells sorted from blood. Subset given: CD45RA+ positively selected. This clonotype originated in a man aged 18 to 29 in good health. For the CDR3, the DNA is TGTGCCAGCAGTTGGACAGGGGGGAATGAAAAACTGTTTTTT. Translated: CASSWTGGNEKLFF.